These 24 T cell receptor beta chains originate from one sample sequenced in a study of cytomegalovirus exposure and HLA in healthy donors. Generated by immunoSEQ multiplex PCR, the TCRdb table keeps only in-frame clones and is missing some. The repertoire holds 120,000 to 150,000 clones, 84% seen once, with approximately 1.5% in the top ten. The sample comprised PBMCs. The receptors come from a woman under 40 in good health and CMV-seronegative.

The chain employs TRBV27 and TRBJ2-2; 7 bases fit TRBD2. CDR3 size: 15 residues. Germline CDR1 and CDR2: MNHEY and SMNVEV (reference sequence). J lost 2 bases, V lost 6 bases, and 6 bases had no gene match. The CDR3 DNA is TGTGCCAGCAGCCCGGGACTACTAAACACCGGGGAGCTGTTTTTT. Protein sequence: CASSPGLLNTGELFF.

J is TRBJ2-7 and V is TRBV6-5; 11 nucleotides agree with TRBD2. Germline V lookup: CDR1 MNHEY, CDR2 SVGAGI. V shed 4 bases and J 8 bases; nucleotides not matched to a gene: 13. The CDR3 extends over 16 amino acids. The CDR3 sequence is CASSSVSELAGVKQYF. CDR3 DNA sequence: TGTGCCAGCAGTTCCGTCTCCGAACTAGCGGGGGTCAAGCAGTACTTC.

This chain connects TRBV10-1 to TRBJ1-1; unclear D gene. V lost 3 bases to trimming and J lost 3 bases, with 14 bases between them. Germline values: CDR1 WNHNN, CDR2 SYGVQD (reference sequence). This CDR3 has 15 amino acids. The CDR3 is CASSEPKVRDTEAFF. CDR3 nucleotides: TGCGCCAGCAGTGAACCAAAGGTCCGGGACACTGAAGCTTTCTTT.

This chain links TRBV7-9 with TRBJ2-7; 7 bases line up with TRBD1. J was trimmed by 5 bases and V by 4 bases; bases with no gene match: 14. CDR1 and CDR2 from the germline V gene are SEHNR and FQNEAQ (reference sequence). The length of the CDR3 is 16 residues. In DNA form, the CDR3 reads TGTGCCAGCAGCTATCTCAGGACAGGTGGGCTGAACGAGCAGTACTTC. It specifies CASSYLRTGGLNEQYF.

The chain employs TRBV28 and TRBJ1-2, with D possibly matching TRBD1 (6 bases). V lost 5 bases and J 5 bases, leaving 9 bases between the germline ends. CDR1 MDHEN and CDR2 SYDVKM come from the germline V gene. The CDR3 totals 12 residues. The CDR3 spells CASSATGYGYTF. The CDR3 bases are TGTGCCAGCAGTGCCACAGGGTATGGCTACACCTTC.

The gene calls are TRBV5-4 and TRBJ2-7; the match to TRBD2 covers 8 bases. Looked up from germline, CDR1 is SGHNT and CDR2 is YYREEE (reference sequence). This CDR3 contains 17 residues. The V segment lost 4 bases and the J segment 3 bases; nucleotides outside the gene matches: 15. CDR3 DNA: TGTGCCAGCAGCCTGGCGGTACGGGGGGGCTCCAACTACGAGCAGTACTTC. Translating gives CASSLAVRGGSNYEQYF.

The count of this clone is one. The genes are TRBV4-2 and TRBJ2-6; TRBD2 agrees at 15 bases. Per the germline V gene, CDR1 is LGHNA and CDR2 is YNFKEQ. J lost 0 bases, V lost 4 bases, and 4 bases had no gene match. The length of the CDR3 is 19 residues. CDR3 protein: CASSPRTSGGGSGANVLTF. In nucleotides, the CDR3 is TGTGCCAGCAGCCCCCGGACTAGCGGGGGGGGCTCTGGGGCCAACGTCCTGACTTTC.

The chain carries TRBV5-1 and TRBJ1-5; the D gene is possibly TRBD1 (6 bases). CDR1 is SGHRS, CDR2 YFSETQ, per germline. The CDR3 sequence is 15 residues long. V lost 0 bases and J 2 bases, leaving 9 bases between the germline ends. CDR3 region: CASSLEGGGNQPQHF. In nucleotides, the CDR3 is TGCGCCAGCAGCTTGGAAGGGGGTGGCAATCAGCCCCAGCATTTT.

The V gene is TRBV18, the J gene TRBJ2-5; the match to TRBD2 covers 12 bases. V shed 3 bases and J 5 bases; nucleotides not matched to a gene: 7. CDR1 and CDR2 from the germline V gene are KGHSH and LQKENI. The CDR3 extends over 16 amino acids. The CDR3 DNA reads TGTGCCAGCTCACCCCGACTAGCGGGGGTCGTTGAGACCCAGTACTTC. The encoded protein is CASSPRLAGVVETQYF.

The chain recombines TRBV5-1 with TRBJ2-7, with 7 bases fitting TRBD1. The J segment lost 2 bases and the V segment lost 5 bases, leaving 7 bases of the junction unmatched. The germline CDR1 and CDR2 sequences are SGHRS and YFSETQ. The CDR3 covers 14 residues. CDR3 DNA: TGCGCCAGCAGTTTCACAGGGGCCCCCTACGAGCAGTACTTC. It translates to CASSFTGAPYEQYF.

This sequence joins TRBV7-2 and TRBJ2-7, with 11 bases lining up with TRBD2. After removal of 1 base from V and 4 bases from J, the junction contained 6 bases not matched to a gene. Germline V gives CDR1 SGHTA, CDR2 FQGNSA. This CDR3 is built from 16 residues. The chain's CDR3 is CASSLDISGGAYEQYF. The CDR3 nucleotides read TGTGCCAGCAGCTTAGATATTAGCGGGGGGGCGTACGAGCAGTACTTC.

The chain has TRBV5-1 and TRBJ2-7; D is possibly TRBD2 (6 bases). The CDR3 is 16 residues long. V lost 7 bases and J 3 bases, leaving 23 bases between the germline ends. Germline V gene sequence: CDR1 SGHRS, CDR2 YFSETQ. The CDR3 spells CASPRRGDQLNYEQYF. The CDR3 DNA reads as TGCGCCAGCCCCCGTCGCGGGGATCAGCTAAACTACGAGCAGTACTTC. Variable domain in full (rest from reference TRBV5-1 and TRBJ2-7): KAGVTQTPRYLIKTRGQQVTLSCSPISGHRSVSWYQQTPGQGLQFLFEYFSETQRNKGNFPGRFSGRQFSNSRSEMNVSTLELGDSALYLCASPRRGDQLNYEQYFGPGTRLTVT.

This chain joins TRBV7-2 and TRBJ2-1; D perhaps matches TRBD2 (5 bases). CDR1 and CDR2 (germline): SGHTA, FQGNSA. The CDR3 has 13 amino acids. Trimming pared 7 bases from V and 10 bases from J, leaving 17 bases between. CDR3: CASTVPGKGEQFF. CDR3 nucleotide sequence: TGTGCCAGCACCGTGCCCGGGAAAGGAGAGCAGTTCTTC.

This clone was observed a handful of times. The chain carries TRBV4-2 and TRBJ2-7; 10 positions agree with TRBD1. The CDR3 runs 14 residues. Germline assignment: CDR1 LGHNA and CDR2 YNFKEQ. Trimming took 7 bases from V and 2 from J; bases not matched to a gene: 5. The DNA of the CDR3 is TGTGCCAGCACCTCGGACAGGGGGGCCTACGAGCAGTACTTC. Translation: CASTSDRGAYEQYF.

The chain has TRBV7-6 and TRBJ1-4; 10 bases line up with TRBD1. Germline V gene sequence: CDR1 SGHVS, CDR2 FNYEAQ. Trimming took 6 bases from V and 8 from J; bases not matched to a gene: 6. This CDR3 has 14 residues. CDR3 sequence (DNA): TGTGCCAGCAGTCAGACAGGGGGCCGGGAAAAACTGTTTTTT. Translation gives CASSQTGGREKLFF.

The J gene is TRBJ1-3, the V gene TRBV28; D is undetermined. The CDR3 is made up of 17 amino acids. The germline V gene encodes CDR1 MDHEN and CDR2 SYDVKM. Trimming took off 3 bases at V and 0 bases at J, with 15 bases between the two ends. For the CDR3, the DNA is TGTGCCAGCAGTTTTGAAATGGAGGAGATCTCTGGAAACACCATATATTTT. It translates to CASSFEMEEISGNTIYF.

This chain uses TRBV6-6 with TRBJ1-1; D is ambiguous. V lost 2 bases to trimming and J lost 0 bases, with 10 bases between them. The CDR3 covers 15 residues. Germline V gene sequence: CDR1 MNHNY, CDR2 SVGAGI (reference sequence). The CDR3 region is CASSYSQALNTEAFF. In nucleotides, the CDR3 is TGTGCCAGCAGTTACAGTCAGGCCTTGAACACTGAAGCTTTCTTT.

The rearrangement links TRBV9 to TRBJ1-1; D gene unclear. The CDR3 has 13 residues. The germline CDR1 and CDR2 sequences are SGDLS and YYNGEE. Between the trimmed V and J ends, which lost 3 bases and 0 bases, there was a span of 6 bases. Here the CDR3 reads CASSEQVNTEAFF. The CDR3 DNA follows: TGTGCCAGCAGCGAGCAGGTGAACACTGAAGCTTTCTTT. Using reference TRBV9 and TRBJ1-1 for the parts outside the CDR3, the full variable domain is DSGVTQTPKHLITATGQRVTLRCSPRSGDLSVYWYQQSLDQGLQFLIQYYNGEERAKGNILERFSAQQFPDLHSELNLSSLELGDSALYFCASSEQVNTEAFFGQGTRLTVV.

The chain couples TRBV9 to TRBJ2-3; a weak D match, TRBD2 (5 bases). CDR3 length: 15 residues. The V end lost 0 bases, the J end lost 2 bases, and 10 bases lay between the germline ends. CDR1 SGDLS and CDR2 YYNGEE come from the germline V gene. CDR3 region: CASSVEQRVTDTQYF. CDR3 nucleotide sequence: TGTGCCAGCAGCGTAGAGCAGAGGGTCACAGATACGCAGTATTTT.

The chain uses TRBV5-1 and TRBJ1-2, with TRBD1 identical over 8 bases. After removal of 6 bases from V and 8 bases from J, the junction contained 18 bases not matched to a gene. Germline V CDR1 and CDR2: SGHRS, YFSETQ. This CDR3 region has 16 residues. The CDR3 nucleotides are TGCGCCAGCACCCTCTTTCGAAGCCAGGGGGCTGAAGGCTACACCTTC. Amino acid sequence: CASTLFRSQGAEGYTF.

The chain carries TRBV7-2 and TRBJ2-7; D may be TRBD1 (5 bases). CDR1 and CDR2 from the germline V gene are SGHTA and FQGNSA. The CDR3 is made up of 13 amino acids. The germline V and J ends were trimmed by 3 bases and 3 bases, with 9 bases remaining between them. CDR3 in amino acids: CASSLLQGYEQYF. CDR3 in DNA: TGTGCCAGCAGCTTGTTGCAGGGCTACGAGCAGTACTTC.

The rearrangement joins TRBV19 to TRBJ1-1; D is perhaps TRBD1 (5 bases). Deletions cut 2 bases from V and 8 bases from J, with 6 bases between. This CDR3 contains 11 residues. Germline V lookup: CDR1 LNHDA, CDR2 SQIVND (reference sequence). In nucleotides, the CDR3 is TGTGCCAGTAGTATACGACAGGAAGCTTTCTTT. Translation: CASSIRQEAFF.

In DNA, the CDR3 is TGTGCCAGCAGTTCCGGGGGGGCGCGGACCGGGGAGCTGTTTTTT. Protein sequence: CASSSGGARTGELFF. This sequence joins TRBV2 and TRBJ2-2, with 8 nucleotides matching TRBD2. The CDR3 runs 15 residues. Germline-derived CDR1 and CDR2 are SNHLY and FYNNEI. V dropped 5 bases and J dropped 5; count of bases not matched to a gene: 7.

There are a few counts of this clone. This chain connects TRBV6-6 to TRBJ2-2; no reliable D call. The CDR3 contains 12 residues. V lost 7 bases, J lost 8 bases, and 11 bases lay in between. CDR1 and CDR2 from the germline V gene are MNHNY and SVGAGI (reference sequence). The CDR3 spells CASIRWAGELFF. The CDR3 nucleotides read TGTGCCAGCATTCGGTGGGCAGGGGAGCTGTTTTTT.